The 16 T cell receptor beta chains given below trace back to one sample, sequenced in a study of blood T cells in healthy people across ages. A second about 6 to 11 cycle PCR used barcoded and J-beta primers. One entry per CDR3 protein, called by TCRdb with MiXCR from the 5' RACE reads. Here the sample spans more than 1,000,000 distinct CDR3 sequences, less than 25% being singletons. Another study also made use of these data, one on T cells of mothers and their children.

The specimen was blood. The receptors come from a girl aged 2-10 years in good health.

The table lists this clonotype with a few counts. The chain is built from TRBV10-3 and TRBJ1-2, with D possibly matching TRBD1 (6 bases). The V and J ends lost 4 bases and 8 bases respectively, with 17 bases between them. Germline values: CDR1 ENHRY, CDR2 SYGVKD. The CDR3 totals 14 residues. Here the CDR3 reads CAISGGLSLYGYTF. CDR3 nucleotide sequence: TGTGCCATCAGTGGGGGGCTCAGCCTCTACGGCTACACCTTC.

This clonotype was seen repeatedly, ten times or more. This chain joins TRBV20-1 and TRBJ1-1, with D unclear. Germline V gives CDR1 DFQATT, CDR2 SNEGSKA (reference sequence). V lost 5 bases, J lost 0 bases, and 13 bases lay in between. This CDR3 contains 14 residues. Here the CDR3 DNA reads TGCAGTGCTCAAACCTCCGGAGTGAACACTGAAGCTTTCTTT. Its protein is CSAQTSGVNTEAFF.

The rearrangement links TRBV29-1 to TRBJ2-1, with 10 bases matching TRBD2. Germline lookup yields CDR1 SQVTM and CDR2 ANQGSEA. CDR3 length equals 15 residues. Losses at the gene ends were 7 bases for V and 0 bases for J; bases not matched to a gene: 6. The CDR3 loop is CSGGTSDRSYNEQFF. The CDR3, as DNA: TGCAGCGGTGGGACTAGCGACCGCTCCTACAATGAGCAGTTCTTC.

The chain recombines TRBV9 with TRBJ1-2; TRBD1 might be the D (6 bases). The germline V and J ends were trimmed by 3 bases and 8 bases, with 14 bases remaining between them. The CDR3 loop spans 13 amino acids. CDR1 is SGDLS and CDR2 is YYNGEE in the germline V gene. CDR3: CASSARDMAGYTF. The CDR3 nucleotides are TGTGCCAGCAGCGCCCGGGACATGGCAGGCTACACCTTC.

This clonotype appeared a single time. The chain carries TRBV29-1 and TRBJ1-1, with TRBD1 as a possible D gene (5 bases). The CDR3 runs 14 residues. Germline V CDR1 and CDR2: SQVTM, ANQGSEA. V was clipped by 4 bases and J by 2 bases, with 14 bases between them. The CDR3 here is CSVVGQVGNTEAFF. The DNA for the CDR3 is TGCAGCGTTGTGGGGCAGGTGGGTAACACTGAAGCTTTCTTT.

Points on this clonotype: No conserved phenylalanine or tryptophan ends this CDR3, so it is likely a read error. The chain has TRBV28 and TRBJ1-5; no reliable D call. Trimming stripped 6 bases from V and 4 bases from J, with 10 bases between. Germline V gene sequence: CDR1 MDHEN, CDR2 SYDVKM. The CDR3 contains 13 residues. CDR3 coding DNA: TGTGCCAGCAGCTTTCCCTCTAATCAGCCCCAGCATTCT. Translation gives CASSFPSNQPQHS.

This clonotype was seen more than once but under ten times. The rearrangement uses TRBV7-2 and TRBJ1-6; no reliable D call. V dropped 2 bases and J dropped 9 bases, with 14 bases sitting between them. This CDR3 spans 15 amino acids. Germline V gives CDR1 SGHTA, CDR2 FQGNSA. This CDR3 reads CASSLYKGSGSPLHF. The CDR3 DNA sequence: TGTGCCAGCAGCTTATATAAGGGCTCCGGTTCACCCCTCCACTTT.

This chain links TRBV28 with TRBJ2-1; D possibly corresponds to TRBD1 (7 bases). V was trimmed by 4 bases and J by 4 bases, leaving 17 bases between them. Per germline, CDR1 MDHEN and CDR2 SYDVKM. CDR3 size: 16 residues. Written as DNA, the CDR3 is TGTGCCAGCAGTTCCCAGGGGGGAGAGAAGTACAATGAGCAGTTCTTC. Its protein is CASSSQGGEKYNEQFF. The variable domain in full, with the rest retrieved from reference TRBV28 and TRBJ2-1, is DVKVTQSSRYLVKRTGEKVFLECVQDMDHENMFWYRQDPGLGLRLIYFSYDVKMKEKGDIPEGYSVSREKKERFSLILESASTNQTSMYLCASSSQGGEKYNEQFFGPGTRLTVL.

This clonotype was seen more than once but under ten times. The genes are TRBV3-1 and TRBJ2-5; weak D call: TRBD2 (5 bases). CDR1 and CDR2 from the germline V gene are LGHDT and YNNKEL (reference sequence). The CDR3 totals 15 residues. Trimming cost V 1 base and J 5 bases, with 14 bases left between them. The CDR3 loop is CASSQVLNRGETQYF. Here the CDR3 DNA reads TGTGCCAGCAGCCAAGTGTTAAATCGAGGGGAGACCCAGTACTTC.

This clonotype was seen a few times. The V gene is TRBV29-1, the J gene TRBJ2-1; D is possibly TRBD2 (6 bases). V lost 2 bases to trimming and J lost 7 bases, with 15 bases between them. CDR1 is SQVTM and CDR2 is ANQGSEA in the germline V gene. This CDR3 is 14 amino acids long. This CDR3 reads CSVETGEAGNEQFF. CDR3 DNA sequence: TGCAGCGTTGAAACGGGGGAGGCCGGGAATGAGCAGTTCTTC.

This sequence joins TRBV6-6 and TRBJ2-7, with unresolved D. The germline CDR1 and CDR2 sequences are MNHNY and SVGAGI (reference sequence). This CDR3 has 12 residues. V dropped 5 bases and J dropped 2 bases, with 7 bases sitting between them. CDR3 region: CASSIIPYEQYF. Written as DNA, the CDR3 is TGTGCCAGCAGTATCATTCCCTACGAGCAGTACTTC.

This clonotype was seen only a few times. The chain's CDR3 is CASRVRGQVTDTQYF. CDR3 DNA: TGTGCCAGCAGGGTTAGGGGGCAAGTTACAGATACGCAGTATTTT. The chain carries TRBV28 and TRBJ2-3; 7 bases match TRBD1. Germline CDR1 is MDHEN and CDR2 is SYDVKM. The CDR3 sequence is 15 residues long. V lost 6 bases and J lost 3; bases outside the gene matches: 9.

This clonotype was recorded only once. The CDR3 reads CASSPQGPGLIQPQHF. The CDR3 DNA is TGTGCCAGCAGCCCCCAAGGGCCCGGGTTAATTCAGCCCCAGCATTTT. The chain couples TRBV4-2 to TRBJ1-5; D ambiguous. Trimming cost V 4 bases and J 6 bases, with 19 bases left between them. The CDR3 runs to 16 residues. The germline CDR1 and CDR2 sequences are LGHNA and YNFKEQ.

This sequence joins TRBV6-5 and TRBJ2-7; no clear D. The V end lost 0 bases, the J end lost 2 bases, and 5 bases lay between the germline ends. This CDR3 has 13 amino acids. Germline V gives CDR1 MNHEY, CDR2 SVGAGI. The CDR3 DNA is TGTGCCAGCAGTTACTCCAATACCTACGAGCAGTACTTC. It encodes CASSYSNTYEQYF.

The chain combines TRBV5-1 with TRBJ2-7; 7 nucleotides match TRBD2. Trimming took 1 base from V and 7 from J; bases not matched to a gene: 8. This CDR3 is built from 14 residues. Germline CDR1 is SGHRS and CDR2 is YFSETQ. This CDR3 reads CASSLRAGVGEQYF. CDR3 coding DNA: TGCGCCAGCAGCTTGCGGGCGGGAGTAGGAGAGCAGTACTTC.

This clonotype was seen ten or more times. The V gene is TRBV7-2, the J gene TRBJ2-3, with D tentatively TRBD1 (6 bases). The CDR3 extends over 15 amino acids. Germline values: CDR1 SGHTA, CDR2 FQGNSA. Trimming removed 2 bases from V and 3 bases from J, with 12 bases in between. The CDR3 bases are TGTGCCAGCAGCTTACGTGGGGGCCCGACAGATACGCAGTATTTT. Translated: CASSLRGGPTDTQYF.